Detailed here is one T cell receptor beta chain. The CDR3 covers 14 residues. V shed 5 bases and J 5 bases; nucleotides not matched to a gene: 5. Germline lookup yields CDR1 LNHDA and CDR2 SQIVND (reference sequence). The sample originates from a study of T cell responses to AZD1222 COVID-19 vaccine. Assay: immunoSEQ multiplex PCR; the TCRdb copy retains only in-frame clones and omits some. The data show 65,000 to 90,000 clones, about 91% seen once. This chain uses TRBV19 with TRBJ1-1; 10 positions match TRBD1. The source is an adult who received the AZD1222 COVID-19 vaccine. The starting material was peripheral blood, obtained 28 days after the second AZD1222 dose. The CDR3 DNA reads TGTGCCAGTAGTCCGACAGGGGGCTATACTGAAGCTTTCTTT. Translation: CASSPTGGYTEAFF. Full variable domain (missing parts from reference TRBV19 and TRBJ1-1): DGGITQSPKYLFRKEGQNVTLSCEQNLNHDAMYWYRQDPGQGLRLIYYSQIVNDFQKGDIAEGYSVSREKKESFPLTVTSAQKNPTAFYLCASSPTGGYTEAFFGQGTRLTVV.